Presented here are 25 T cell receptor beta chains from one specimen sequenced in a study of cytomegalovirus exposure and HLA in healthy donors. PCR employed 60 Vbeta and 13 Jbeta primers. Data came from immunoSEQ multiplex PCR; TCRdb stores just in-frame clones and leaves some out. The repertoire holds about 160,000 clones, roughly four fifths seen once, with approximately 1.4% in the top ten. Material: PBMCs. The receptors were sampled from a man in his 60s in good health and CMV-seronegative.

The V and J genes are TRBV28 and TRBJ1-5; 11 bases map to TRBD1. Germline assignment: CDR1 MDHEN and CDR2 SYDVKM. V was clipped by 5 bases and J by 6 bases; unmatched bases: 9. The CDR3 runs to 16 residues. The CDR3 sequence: CASSPPGTGGGQPQHF. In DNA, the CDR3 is TGTGCCAGCAGTCCTCCCGGGACAGGGGGTGGTCAGCCCCAGCATTTT.

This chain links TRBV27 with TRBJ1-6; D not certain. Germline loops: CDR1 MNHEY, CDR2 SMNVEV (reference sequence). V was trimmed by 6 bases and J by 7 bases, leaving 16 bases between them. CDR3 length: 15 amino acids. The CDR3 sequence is CASRIGLSNNSPLHF. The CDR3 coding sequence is TGTGCCAGCAGGATAGGACTTTCGAACAATTCACCCCTCCACTTT.

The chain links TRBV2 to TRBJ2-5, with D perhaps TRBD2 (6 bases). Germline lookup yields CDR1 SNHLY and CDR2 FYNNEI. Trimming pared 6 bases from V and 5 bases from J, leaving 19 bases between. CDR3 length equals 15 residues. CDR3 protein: CASSRDSPGHETQYF. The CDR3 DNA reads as TGTGCCAGCAGCCGGGACTCCCCGGGTCACGAGACCCAGTACTTC.

The chain's CDR3 is CASRYRVLQETQYF. In DNA form, the CDR3 reads TGTGCCAGCAGGTACAGGGTCCTTCAAGAGACCCAGTACTTC. The J gene is TRBJ2-5, the V gene TRBV28, with a possible D match to TRBD1 (6 bases). This CDR3 has 14 residues. Germline V gene data show CDR1 as MDHEN and CDR2 as SYDVKM. V was pared by 6 bases and J by 2 bases, with 13 bases between.

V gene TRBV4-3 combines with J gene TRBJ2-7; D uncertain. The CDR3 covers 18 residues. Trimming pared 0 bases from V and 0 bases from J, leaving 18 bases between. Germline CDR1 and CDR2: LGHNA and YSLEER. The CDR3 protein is CASSQDLGLRGSSYEQYF. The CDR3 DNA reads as TGCGCCAGCAGCCAAGATCTTGGGTTGAGAGGTAGCTCCTACGAGCAGTACTTC.

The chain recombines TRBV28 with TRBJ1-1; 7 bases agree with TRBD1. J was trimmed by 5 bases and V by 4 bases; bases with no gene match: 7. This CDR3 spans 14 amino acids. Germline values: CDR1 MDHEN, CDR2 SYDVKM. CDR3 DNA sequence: TGTGCCAGCAGTTCACAGGGGAAAAGAACTGAAGCTTTCTTT. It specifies CASSSQGKRTEAFF.

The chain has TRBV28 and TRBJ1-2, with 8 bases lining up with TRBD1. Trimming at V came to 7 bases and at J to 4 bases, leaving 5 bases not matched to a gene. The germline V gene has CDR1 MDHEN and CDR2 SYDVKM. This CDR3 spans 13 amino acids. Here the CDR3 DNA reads TGTGCCAGCAATCGACAGGGGCCCTATGGCTACACCTTC. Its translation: CASNRQGPYGYTF.

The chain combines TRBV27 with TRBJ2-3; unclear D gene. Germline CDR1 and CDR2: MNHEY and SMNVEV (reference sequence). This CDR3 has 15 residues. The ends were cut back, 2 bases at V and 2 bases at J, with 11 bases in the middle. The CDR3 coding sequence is TGTGCCAGCAGTTTAGAGGTCCCGACCACAGATACGCAGTATTTT. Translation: CASSLEVPTTDTQYF.

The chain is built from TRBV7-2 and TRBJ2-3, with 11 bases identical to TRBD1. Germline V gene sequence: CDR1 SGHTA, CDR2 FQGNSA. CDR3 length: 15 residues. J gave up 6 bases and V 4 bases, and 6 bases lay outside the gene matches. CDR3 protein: CASSSRTGGRDTQYF. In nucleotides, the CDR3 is TGTGCCAGCAGCTCACGGACAGGGGGCAGGGATACGCAGTATTTT.

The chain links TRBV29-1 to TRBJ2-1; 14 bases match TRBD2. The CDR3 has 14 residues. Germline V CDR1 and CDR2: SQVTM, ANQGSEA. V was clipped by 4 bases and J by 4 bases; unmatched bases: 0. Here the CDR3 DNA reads TGCAGCGTTGGGACTAGCGGGGGGTACAATGAGCAGTTCTTC. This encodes CSVGTSGGYNEQFF.

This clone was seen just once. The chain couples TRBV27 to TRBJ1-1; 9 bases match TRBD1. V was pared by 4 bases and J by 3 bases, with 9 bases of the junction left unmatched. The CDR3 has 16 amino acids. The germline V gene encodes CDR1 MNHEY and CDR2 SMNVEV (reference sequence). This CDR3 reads CASSSPTGGADTEAFF. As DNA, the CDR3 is TGTGCCAGCAGTTCACCCACAGGGGGCGCGGACACTGAAGCTTTCTTT.

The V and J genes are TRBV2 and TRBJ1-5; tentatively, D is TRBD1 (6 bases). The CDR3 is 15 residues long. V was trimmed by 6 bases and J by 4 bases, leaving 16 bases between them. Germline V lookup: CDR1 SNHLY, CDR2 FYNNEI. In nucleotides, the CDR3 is TGTGCCAGCAGATCCTGGAACCAGGGGAATCAGCCCCAGCATTTT. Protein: CASRSWNQGNQPQHF.

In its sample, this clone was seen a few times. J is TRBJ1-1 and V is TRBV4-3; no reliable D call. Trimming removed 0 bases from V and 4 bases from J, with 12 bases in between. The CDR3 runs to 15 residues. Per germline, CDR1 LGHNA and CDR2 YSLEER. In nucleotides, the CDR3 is TGCGCCAGCAGCCAAGATCTGGTCGGGAGCACTGAAGCTTTCTTT. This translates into CASSQDLVGSTEAFF.

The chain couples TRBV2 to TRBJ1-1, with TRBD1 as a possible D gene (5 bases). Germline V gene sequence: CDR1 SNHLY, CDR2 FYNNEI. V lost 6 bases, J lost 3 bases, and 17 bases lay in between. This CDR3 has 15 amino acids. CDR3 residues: CASRAVGGWDTEAFF. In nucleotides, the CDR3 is TGTGCCAGCAGGGCCGTGGGGGGATGGGACACTGAAGCTTTCTTT.

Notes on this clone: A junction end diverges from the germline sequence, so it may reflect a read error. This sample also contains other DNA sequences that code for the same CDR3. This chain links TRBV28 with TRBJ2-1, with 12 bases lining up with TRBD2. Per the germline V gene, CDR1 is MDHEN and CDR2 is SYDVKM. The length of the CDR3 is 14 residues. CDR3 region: CASSRGLAGREQFF. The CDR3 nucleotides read TGTGCTAGCAGTCGAGGACTAGCGGGAAGAGAGCAGTTCTTC.

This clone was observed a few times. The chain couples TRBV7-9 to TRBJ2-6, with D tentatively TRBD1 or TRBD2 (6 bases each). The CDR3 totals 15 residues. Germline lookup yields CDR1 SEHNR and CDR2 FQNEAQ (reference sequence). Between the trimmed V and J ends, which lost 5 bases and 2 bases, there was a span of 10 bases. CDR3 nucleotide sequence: TGTGCCAGCAGCCTAGGGGGGCCTGGGGCCAACGTCCTGACTTTC. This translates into CASSLGGPGANVLTF.

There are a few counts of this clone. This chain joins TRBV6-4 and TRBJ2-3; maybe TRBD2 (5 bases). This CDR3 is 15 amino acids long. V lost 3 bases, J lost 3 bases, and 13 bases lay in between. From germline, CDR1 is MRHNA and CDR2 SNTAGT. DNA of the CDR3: TGTGCCAGCAGTGAAGGAGCATCGGGGACAGATACGCAGTATTTT. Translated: CASSEGASGTDTQYF.

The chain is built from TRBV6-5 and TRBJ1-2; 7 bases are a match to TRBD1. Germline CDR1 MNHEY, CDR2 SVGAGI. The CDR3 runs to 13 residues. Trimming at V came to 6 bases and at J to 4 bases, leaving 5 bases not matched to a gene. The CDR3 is CASSLGQIYGYTF. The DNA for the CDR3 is TGTGCCAGCAGCCTGGGACAGATCTATGGCTACACCTTC.

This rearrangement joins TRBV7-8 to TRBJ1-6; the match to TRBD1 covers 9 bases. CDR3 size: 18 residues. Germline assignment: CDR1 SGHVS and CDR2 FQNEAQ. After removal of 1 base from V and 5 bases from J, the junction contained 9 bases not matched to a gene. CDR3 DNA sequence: TGTGCCAGCAGCTTAGAGGGGACAGGGTCCAGCGATAATTCACCCCTCCACTTT. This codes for CASSLEGTGSSDNSPLHF.

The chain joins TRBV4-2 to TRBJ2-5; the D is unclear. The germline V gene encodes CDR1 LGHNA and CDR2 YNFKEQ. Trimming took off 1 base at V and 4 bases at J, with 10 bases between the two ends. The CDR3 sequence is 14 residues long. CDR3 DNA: TGTGCCAGCAGCCAAGCTCCCCCCCCAGAGACCCAGTACTTC. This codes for CASSQAPPPETQYF.

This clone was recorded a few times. CDR3 sequence reads: CASSTGPGGTEAFF. The CDR3 DNA is TGTGCCAGCAGCACCGGGCCCGGCGGGACTGAAGCTTTCTTT. The chain employs TRBV9 and TRBJ1-1; D not certain. V lost 4 bases and J lost 5, with 15 bases in between. This CDR3 comprises 14 residues. Germline-derived CDR1 and CDR2 are SGDLS and YYNGEE.

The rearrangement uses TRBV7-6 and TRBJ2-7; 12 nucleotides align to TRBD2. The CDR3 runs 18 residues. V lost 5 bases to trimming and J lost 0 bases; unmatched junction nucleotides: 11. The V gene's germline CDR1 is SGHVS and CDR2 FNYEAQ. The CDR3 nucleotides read TGTGCCAGCAGCGCCCGGACTAGCGGGGATCAAGGCTCCTACGAGCAGTACTTC. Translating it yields CASSARTSGDQGSYEQYF.

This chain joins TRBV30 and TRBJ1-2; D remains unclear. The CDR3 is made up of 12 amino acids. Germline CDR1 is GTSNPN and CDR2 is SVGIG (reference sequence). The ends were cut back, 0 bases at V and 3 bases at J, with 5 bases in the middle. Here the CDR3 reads CAWSVRDYGYTF. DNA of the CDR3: TGTGCCTGGAGTGTACGGGACTATGGCTACACCTTC.

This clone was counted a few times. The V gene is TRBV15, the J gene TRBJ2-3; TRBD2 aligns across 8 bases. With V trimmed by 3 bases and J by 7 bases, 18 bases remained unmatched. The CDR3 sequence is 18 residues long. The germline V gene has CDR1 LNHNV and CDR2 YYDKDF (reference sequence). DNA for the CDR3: TGTGCCACCAGCAGCACCTACTCGCAGCGGGGGCCCCTGAATACGCAGTATTTT. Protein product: CATSSTYSQRGPLNTQYF.

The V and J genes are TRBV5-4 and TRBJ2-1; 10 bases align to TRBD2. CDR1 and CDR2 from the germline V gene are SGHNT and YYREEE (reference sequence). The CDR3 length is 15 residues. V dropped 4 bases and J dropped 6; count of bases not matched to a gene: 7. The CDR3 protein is CASSRGLATPNEQFF. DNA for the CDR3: TGTGCCAGCAGCCGGGGACTAGCGACACCCAATGAGCAGTTCTTC.